The sample holds a few counts of the clone carrying this T cell receptor (beta chain). The V gene lost 3 bases and the J gene lost 4 bases, with 12 bases spanning the gap. CDR3 length: 13 residues. The germline CDR1 and CDR2 sequences are DFQATT and SNEGSKA (reference sequence). Preparation of the TCRbeta library was carried out with unique molecular identifiers. TCRdb passed the PCR reads through MiXCR, listing each CDR3 protein once. The profile shows over 200,000 distinct CDR3 sequences, under 9.5% of them singletons. These data belong to a study of T-cell reconstitution after alpha-beta-depleted transplantation in children.

This clonotype originated in a human donor who donated a stem cell graft to a child with acute lymphoblastic leukemia. The J gene is TRBJ1-2, the V gene TRBV20-1; no firm D call. Source: PBMCs from the stem cell graft donor, taken from the stem cell graft. CDR3 in DNA: TGCAGTGCTAGTATAACTGGCTCCTATGGCTACACCTTC. This translates into CSASITGSYGYTF.